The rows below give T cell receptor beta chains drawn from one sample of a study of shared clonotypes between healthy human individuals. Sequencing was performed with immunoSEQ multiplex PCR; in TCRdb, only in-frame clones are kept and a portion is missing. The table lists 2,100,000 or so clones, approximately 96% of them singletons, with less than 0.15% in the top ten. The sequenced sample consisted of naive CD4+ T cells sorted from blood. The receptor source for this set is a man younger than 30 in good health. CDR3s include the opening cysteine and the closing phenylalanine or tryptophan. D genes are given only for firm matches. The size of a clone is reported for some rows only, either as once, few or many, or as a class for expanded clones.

CDR3nt: TGCGCCAGCAGCTTGTCAGGGGAAGAGACCCAGTACTTC; CDR3aa: CASSLSGEETQYF; j_gene: TRBJ2-5; abundance: .; v_gene: TRBV5-1; d_gene: .
CDR3nt: TGTGCCAGCAGTTACGAGGGTGAAAAACTGTTTTTT; CDR3aa: CASSYEGEKLFF; j_gene: TRBJ1-4; abundance: .; v_gene: TRBV6-5; d_gene: .
CDR3nt: TGTGCCAGCACAAAGGGGTCCCAGGGAGGCTATGGCTACACCTTC; CDR3aa: CASTKGSQGGYGYTF; j_gene: TRBJ1-2; abundance: .; v_gene: TRBV6-5; d_gene: .
CDR3nt: TGTGCCACCCGCCCCGGGACAGGGCTAATCTACGAGCAGTACTTC; CDR3aa: CATRPGTGLIYEQYF; j_gene: TRBJ2-7; abundance: .; v_gene: TRBV13; d_gene: TRBD1
CDR3nt: TGTGCCTGGGGACAGGGGGTGAACACCGGGGAGCTGTTTTTT; CDR3aa: CAWGQGVNTGELFF; j_gene: TRBJ2-2; abundance: once; v_gene: TRBV30; d_gene: TRBD1
CDR3nt: TGTGCCAGTAAGAGGGCAAGCTCTGGGGCCAACGTCCTGACTTTC; CDR3aa: CASKRASSGANVLTF; j_gene: TRBJ2-6; abundance: .; v_gene: TRBV19; d_gene: .
CDR3nt: TGCGCCAGCAGACAGGGTGAGACCCAGTACTTC; CDR3aa: CASRQGETQYF; j_gene: TRBJ2-5; abundance: .; v_gene: TRBV4-1; d_gene: .
CDR3nt: TGTGCCACCAGCAGTCAACCGGCCGGGACAAACTCACCCCTCCACTTT; CDR3aa: CATSSQPAGTNSPLHF; j_gene: TRBJ1-6; abundance: .; v_gene: TRBV15; d_gene: .
CDR3nt: TGTGCCTGGATACGGTTGGGCTTAGCTGGAAACACCATATATTTT; CDR3aa: CAWIRLGLAGNTIYF; j_gene: TRBJ1-3; abundance: .; v_gene: TRBV30; d_gene: .
CDR3nt: TGTGCCAGCAGCCCGGGACTCTCGAGCTCCTACGAGCAGTACTTC; CDR3aa: CASSPGLSSSYEQYF; j_gene: TRBJ2-7; abundance: .; v_gene: TRBV11-2; d_gene: .
CDR3nt: TGTGCCACCAGCAGAGAGGGTGTAGGGGGGCGGAACACCGGGGAGCTGTTTTTT; CDR3aa: CATSREGVGGRNTGELFF; j_gene: TRBJ2-2; abundance: .; v_gene: TRBV15; d_gene: .
CDR3nt: TGTGCCAGCAGTGACCTGGCCGGGACAGGGGTCGAAAAACTGTTTTTT; CDR3aa: CASSDLAGTGVEKLFF; j_gene: TRBJ1-4; abundance: once; v_gene: TRBV25-1; d_gene: TRBD1
CDR3nt: TGTGCCAGCAGTGTTCTACAGGGCTCTGGAAACACCATATATTTT; CDR3aa: CASSVLQGSGNTIYF; j_gene: TRBJ1-3; abundance: .; v_gene: TRBV2; d_gene: .
CDR3nt: TGCGCCAGCAGCTTCCGCGCCTCTAGCGGGGGGCACTACGAGCAGTACTTC; CDR3aa: CASSFRASSGGHYEQYF; j_gene: TRBJ2-7; abundance: once; v_gene: TRBV5-1; d_gene: TRBD2
CDR3nt: TGCGCCAGCAGCTTGTACAGGGATGACGAGCAGTACTTC; CDR3aa: CASSLYRDDEQYF; j_gene: TRBJ2-7; abundance: .; v_gene: TRBV5-1; d_gene: .
CDR3nt: TGTGCCAGCAGTTACGGCGTTAGCTCTGGAAACACCATATATTTT; CDR3aa: CASSYGVSSGNTIYF; j_gene: TRBJ1-3; abundance: .; v_gene: TRBV6-6; d_gene: .
CDR3nt: TGTGCCAGCATTTCCGCTCTAGGGCAGTACTTC; CDR3aa: CASISALGQYF; j_gene: TRBJ2-7; abundance: .; v_gene: TRBV27; d_gene: .
CDR3nt: TGTGCCAGCAGTTTCCGACAGCCGTCCTACGAGCAGTACTTC; CDR3aa: CASSFRQPSYEQYF; j_gene: TRBJ2-7; abundance: .; v_gene: TRBV28; d_gene: .
CDR3nt: TGTGCCATCAGCCCCGATTCCCTCAATAATTCACCCCTCCACTTT; CDR3aa: CAISPDSLNNSPLHF; j_gene: TRBJ1-6; abundance: .; v_gene: TRBV10-3; d_gene: .
CDR3nt: TGTGCCAGCAGCTTACACCCTAGCGGGGTCTCCTACGAGCAGTACTTC; CDR3aa: CASSLHPSGVSYEQYF; j_gene: TRBJ2-7; abundance: .; v_gene: TRBV7-2; d_gene: TRBD2
CDR3nt: TGCGCCAGCAGCTTGGGCCAGGGGAACACCGGGGAGCTGTTTTTT; CDR3aa: CASSLGQGNTGELFF; j_gene: TRBJ2-2; abundance: .; v_gene: TRBV5-1; d_gene: .
CDR3nt: TGTGCCATCAGTGAGTCCCCCCCGTGGCAGTCCGAAGCTTTCTTT; CDR3aa: CAISESPPWQSEAFF; j_gene: TRBJ1-1; abundance: .; v_gene: TRBV10-3; d_gene: .
CDR3nt: TGTGCCAGCAGTCGAAAGAATGAAAAACTGTTTTTT; CDR3aa: CASSRKNEKLFF; j_gene: TRBJ1-4; abundance: .; v_gene: TRBV2; d_gene: .
CDR3nt: TGTGCCAGCAGCTTAGATTTACAGTATGGCTACACCTTC; CDR3aa: CASSLDLQYGYTF; j_gene: TRBJ1-2; abundance: .; v_gene: TRBV11-2; d_gene: .
CDR3nt: TGTGCCAGCTCACCACGGCCCGGACGGGCAGATACGCAGTATTTT; CDR3aa: CASSPRPGRADTQYF; j_gene: TRBJ2-3; abundance: .; v_gene: TRBV18; d_gene: .
CDR3nt: TGTGCCACCAGCAGAGAGGCCACCTACGAGCAGTACTTC; CDR3aa: CATSREATYEQYF; j_gene: TRBJ2-7; abundance: .; v_gene: TRBV15; d_gene: .
CDR3nt: TGTGCCAGCAGTTTCTTGGGGGAAGAGACCCAGTACTTC; CDR3aa: CASSFLGEETQYF; j_gene: TRBJ2-5; abundance: .; v_gene: TRBV6-5; d_gene: .
CDR3nt: TGTGCCAGCAGCACCTCCGGGACAGGAGCTGAAAGAGGTGAAAAACTGTTTTTT; CDR3aa: CASSTSGTGAERGEKLFF; j_gene: TRBJ1-4; abundance: .; v_gene: TRBV21-1; d_gene: .
CDR3nt: TGTGCCTGGAGTCAGGGACAGGGCAGTCAGCCCCAGCATTTT; CDR3aa: CAWSQGQGSQPQHF; j_gene: TRBJ1-5; abundance: once; v_gene: TRBV30; d_gene: TRBD1
CDR3nt: TGTGCCAGCAGCTTAAGTGTAGGGGGCTCTGGCTACACCTTC; CDR3aa: CASSLSVGGSGYTF; j_gene: TRBJ1-2; abundance: .; v_gene: TRBV7-9; d_gene: TRBD1
CDR3nt: TGTGCCAGCTCACCGGGAGCGGGAGGGACTGCCGAGCAGTACTTC; CDR3aa: CASSPGAGGTAEQYF; j_gene: TRBJ2-7; abundance: .; v_gene: TRBV18; d_gene: TRBD2
CDR3nt: TGCGCCAGCAGCCTAGGGGGCCTTAACACTGAAGCTTTCTTT; CDR3aa: CASSLGGLNTEAFF; j_gene: TRBJ1-1; abundance: .; v_gene: TRBV5-1; d_gene: TRBD1
CDR3nt: TGTGCCAGCAGCAATCTCTCTAGCGCGGCGGGAGAGACCCAGTACTTC; CDR3aa: CASSNLSSAAGETQYF; j_gene: TRBJ2-5; abundance: .; v_gene: TRBV11-3; d_gene: .
CDR3nt: TGCGCCAGCAGCCCTGGACTAGCGGCTAGCACAGATACGCAGTATTTT; CDR3aa: CASSPGLAASTDTQYF; j_gene: TRBJ2-3; abundance: once; v_gene: TRBV4-3; d_gene: TRBD2
CDR3nt: TGCGCCAGCAGCCCTCTAGCCAAAAACATTCAGTACTTC; CDR3aa: CASSPLAKNIQYF; j_gene: TRBJ2-4; abundance: .; v_gene: TRBV5-1; d_gene: .
CDR3nt: TGTGCCAGCCCCCGGGGGAGGGAAGAGACCCAGTACTTC; CDR3aa: CASPRGREETQYF; j_gene: TRBJ2-5; abundance: once; v_gene: TRBV2; d_gene: TRBD2
CDR3nt: TGTGCCAGCAGTGTGGCTCACGCGGAGTTCGAGCAGTTCTTC; CDR3aa: CASSVAHAEFEQFF; j_gene: TRBJ2-1; abundance: once; v_gene: TRBV2; d_gene: .
CDR3nt: TGCGCCAGCAGCCGAGGGGGAACCGGGGAGCTGTTTTTT; CDR3aa: CASSRGGTGELFF; j_gene: TRBJ2-2; abundance: .; v_gene: TRBV5-1; d_gene: .
CDR3nt: TGTGCCAGCAGAGTGTCCAGGGAGAGCAATCAGCCCCAGCATTTT; CDR3aa: CASRVSRESNQPQHF; j_gene: TRBJ1-5; abundance: .; v_gene: TRBV6-1; d_gene: .
CDR3nt: TGTGCCTGGAACCAGGATTCACCCCTCCACTTT; CDR3aa: CAWNQDSPLHF; j_gene: TRBJ1-6; abundance: .; v_gene: TRBV30; d_gene: .
CDR3nt: TGTGCCAGCAGCTTGCCAGGGGTGAGCCAAGAGACCCAGTACTTC; CDR3aa: CASSLPGVSQETQYF; j_gene: TRBJ2-5; abundance: .; v_gene: TRBV5-4; d_gene: .